The clone carrying this TCR beta chain came up a few times. Antigen specificity is unknown. This sample is drawn from a study of T cells after yellow fever vaccination. Study observations and caveats: Few clonotypes appeared in both CD4 and CD8 compartments. Although the secondary response was weaker, it peaked faster, at day 5 versus 15. The study re-detected most primary-vaccination clones after the booster (around 96% CD4, 88% CD8).

There are 16 residues in the CDR3. Germline lookup yields CDR1 SEHNR and CDR2 FQNEAQ (reference sequence). Trimming cost V 5 bases and J 9 bases, with 20 bases left between them. Universal primer sites and UMIs were introduced during 5'RACE template-switching synthesis of TCR cDNA. TCRdb recomputed calls from the 5' RACE reads with MiXCR, one row per CDR3 protein. The sample includes roughly 160,000 distinct CDR3 sequences, almost 7% of them seen just once. This TCR was sampled from a man between 18 and 35 years old who received the YFV17D yellow fever vaccine. The sequenced sample was CD4+ T cells sorted from PBMCs, obtained 5 days after the first yellow fever vaccination. V usage is TRBV7-9 and J usage is TRBJ1-6, with D perhaps TRBD1 (6 bases). In DNA form, the CDR3 reads TGTGCCAGCAGCACTATTGGGGGGACACTTCTTTCACCCCTCCACTTT. Its protein product is CASSTIGGTLLSPLHF.